The present entry profiles one T cell receptor (beta chain) with its context. Specified treatment: oral pan-JAK inhibitor, 5-10 mg twice daily. These data belong to a study of CD8+ T cells in alopecia areata. Germline assignment: CDR1 SGHRS and CDR2 YFSETQ. Trimming cost V 5 bases and J 1 base, with 12 bases left between them. This CDR3 region has 15 residues. RNA, once extracted, was reverse transcribed into cDNA for use as the sequencing template. Using immunoSEQ multiplex PCR, the repertoire was profiled, and TCRdb retains in-frame clones only, with some absent. Of around 100,000 clones listed, 56% are singletons.

The TCR originated in a human donor with alopecia areata. The chain recombines TRBV5-1 with TRBJ2-2; D is perhaps TRBD1 (5 bases). The material was CD4+ T cells sorted from blood, obtained at week 24, from a patient treated with tofacitinib. The CDR3 sequence: CASRNPGRNTGELFF. The DNA for the CDR3 is TGCGCCAGCAGAAACCCAGGGCGGAACACCGGGGAGCTGTTTTTT.